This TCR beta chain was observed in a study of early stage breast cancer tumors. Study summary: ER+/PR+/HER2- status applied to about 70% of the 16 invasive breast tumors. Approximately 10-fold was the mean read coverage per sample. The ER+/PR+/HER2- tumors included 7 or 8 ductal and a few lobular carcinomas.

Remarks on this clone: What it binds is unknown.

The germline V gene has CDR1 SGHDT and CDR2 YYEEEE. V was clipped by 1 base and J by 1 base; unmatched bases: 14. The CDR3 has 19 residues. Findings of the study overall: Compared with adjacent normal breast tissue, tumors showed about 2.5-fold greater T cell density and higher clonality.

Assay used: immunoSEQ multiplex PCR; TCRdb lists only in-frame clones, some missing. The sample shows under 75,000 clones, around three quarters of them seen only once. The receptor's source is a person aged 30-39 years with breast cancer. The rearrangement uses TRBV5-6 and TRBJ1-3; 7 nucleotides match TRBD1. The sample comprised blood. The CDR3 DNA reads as TGTGCCAGCAGCTTGTTTACAGGGGATGCAGGGCTATCTGGAAACACCATATATTTT. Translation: CASSLFTGDAGLSGNTIYF.